This T cell receptor beta chain was identified in a study of CD8 T cells in ankylosing spondylitis. Regarding the study as a whole: Peripheral blood samples showed relatively rare disease-linked clones, and these clones were CD8+.

CDR3 length: 14 amino acids. V lost 3 bases and J lost 4; bases outside the gene matches: 6. Looked up from germline, CDR1 is DFQATT and CDR2 is SNEGSKA (reference sequence). The authors made TCR beta libraries by quantitative 5'-RACE with molecular barcodes. TCRdb re-analysed the 5' RACE reads in MiXCR, keeping a single row per CDR3 protein. Of approximately 300,000 distinct CDR3 sequences in the sample, around 20% were seen once. This clonotype was recorded a few times. The antigen is undetermined. This chain joins TRBV20-1 and TRBJ2-1; TRBD2 matches at 7 bases. The sample taken for sequencing was blood, either unsorted or a sorted T cell fraction (not recorded which). The clonotype comes from a male donor with ankylosing spondylitis or in good health (not recorded which). This chain's CDR3 is CSASLRERYNEQFF. The CDR3 DNA follows: TGCAGTGCTAGTCTGCGGGAGAGGTACAATGAGCAGTTCTTC.